The table lists the clone carrying this T cell receptor (beta chain) with a few counts. Germline trimming cut 6 bases from V and 10 bases from J; bases unmatched to any gene: 9. This CDR3 has 14 residues. Germline V gene sequence: CDR1 SGHTA, CDR2 FQGNSA. TCRdb independently ran MiXCR on the reads; one entry per CDR3 protein. The profile shows approximately 150,000 distinct CDR3 sequences, about 6% of them singletons. The sample belongs to a study of T cell repertoires in cytomegalovirus infection. This receptor was identified in a human donor in good health (CMV status not recorded). Some clones in this sample may be carry-over from other donors' samples. The J gene is TRBJ2-2, the V gene TRBV7-2; 9 bases are a match to TRBD1. Sequencing input: PBMCs. Here the CDR3 DNA reads TGTGCCAGCAGGGAGACAGGGGGGCGCGCGGAGCTGTTTTTT. Residues: CASRETGGRAELFF.